This T cell receptor (beta chain) derives from a study of blood T cell repertoires in COVID-19. This CDR3 contains 16 residues. The J segment lost 0 bases and the V segment lost 4 bases, leaving 3 bases of the junction unmatched. CDR1 is WNHNN and CDR2 is SYGVQD in the germline V gene (reference sequence). Only in-frame clones appear in the TCRdb table, and some are missing; sequencing was by immunoSEQ multiplex PCR. The sample shows tens of thousands of clones, 75% to 90% of them seen only once. Input material: peripheral blood. V usage is TRBV10-1 and J usage is TRBJ1-4, with 9 bases lining up with TRBD1. The sequence was collected from a human donor in a cohort sampled during active COVID-19. In DNA form, the CDR3 reads TGCGCCAGCAGTGCGGGGACAGGGACAACTAATGAAAAACTGTTTTTT. As protein: CASSAGTGTTNEKLFF.